What follows are 32 T cell receptor beta chains derived from one specimen sequenced in a study of CD8+CD57+ T cells in acquired aplastic anemia. Both TCR beta VDJ combination and CDR3 sequence profiling were carried out. Genomic DNA was the template for this profiling. TCRdb redid the calling of the reads with MiXCR, one entry per CDR3 protein. This sample has roughly 200,000 distinct CDR3 sequences; about three fifths occur once, and the top ten carry about 42%. All sequencing subjects had displayed CD8+CD57+ cell expansion on flow cytometry. Sample: sorted CD4+, CD8+, or CD8+CD57+ T cells (not recorded which) from PBMCs. Source of these receptors: a human donor with aplastic anemia.

The chain has TRBV7-6 and TRBJ1-2; perhaps TRBD1 as D (5 bases). Per the germline V gene, CDR1 is SGHVS and CDR2 is FNYEAQ. The CDR3 has 15 amino acids. V lost 3 bases to trimming and J lost 4 bases, with 15 bases between them. The CDR3 sequence: CASSLAAGTAYGYTF. As DNA, the CDR3 is TGTGCCAGCAGCTTGGCAGCCGGGACGGCCTATGGCTACACCTTC.

The V call is TRBV2, the J call TRBJ2-5; either TRBD1 or TRBD2 may supply D (6 bases each). CDR1 is SNHLY and CDR2 is FYNNEI in the germline V gene. The CDR3 is 17 amino acids. The CDR3 region has the DNA TGTCAATCAGCCCTACGAGGAGTTTGGGGGGCCCAAGAGACCCAGTACTTC. Protein product: CQSALRGVWGAQETQYF.

This clonotype was seen repeatedly, ten times or more. The chain links TRBV11-2 to TRBJ2-1, with D perhaps matching TRBD2 (6 bases). This CDR3 is 14 amino acids long. V shed 5 bases and J shed 6 bases, with 14 bases lying between them. Germline assignment: CDR1 SGHAT and CDR2 FQNNGV. The CDR3 region is CASSPRLDGNEQFF. The CDR3, as DNA: TGTGCCAGCAGCCCACGACTAGATGGCAATGAGCAGTTCTTC. Using reference TRBV11-2 and TRBJ2-1 for the parts outside the CDR3, the full variable domain is EAGVAQSPRYKIIEKRQSVAFWCNPISGHATLYWYQQILGQGPKLLIQFQNNGVVDDSQLPKDRFSAERLKGVDSTLKIQPAKLEDSAVYLCASSPRLDGNEQFFGPGTRLTVL.

This clonotype has a single count. The J gene is TRBJ2-7, the V gene TRBV7-9; D unclear. Germline assignment: CDR1 SEHNR and CDR2 FQNEAQ (reference sequence). The CDR3 consists of 13 residues. V was trimmed by 1 base and J by 3 bases, leaving 7 bases between them. The CDR3 protein is CASSLVNIYEQYF. The CDR3 DNA reads as TGTGCCAGCAGCTTAGTGAACATCTACGAGCAGTACTTC.

The chain joins TRBV7-2 to TRBJ1-3, with a weak D call TRBD1 (5 bases). V lost 1 base, J lost 2 bases, and 9 bases lay in between. CDR1 and CDR2 from the germline V gene are SGHTA and FQGNSA. The CDR3 sequence is 15 residues long. This CDR3 is CASSLEGLAGNTIYF. CDR3 nucleotide sequence: TGTGCCAGCAGCTTAGAGGGGTTAGCTGGAAACACCATATATTTT. The full variable domain, its missing parts supplied by reference TRBV7-2 and TRBJ1-3, is GAGVSQSPSNKVTEKGKDVELRCDPISGHTALYWYRQSLGQGLEFLIYFQGNSAPDKSGLPSDRFSAERTGGSVSTLTIQRTQQEDSAVYLCASSLEGLAGNTIYFGEGSWLTVV.

This clonotype was counted at least ten times. V is TRBV20-1 and J is TRBJ1-2, with a weak D call TRBD1 (5 bases). Germline V lookup: CDR1 DFQATT, CDR2 SNEGSKA (reference sequence). The CDR3 sequence is 14 residues long. V lost 5 bases and J 6 bases, leaving 19 bases between the germline ends. This CDR3 is CSAPPSGGAHGYTF. CDR3 nucleotide sequence: TGCAGTGCTCCGCCCTCCGGAGGGGCCCATGGCTACACCTTC.

V is TRBV27 and J is TRBJ2-2; TRBD2 matches at 14 bases. The CDR3 runs to 17 residues. Losses at the gene ends were 7 bases for V and 4 bases for J; bases not matched to a gene: 8. The germline V gene encodes CDR1 MNHEY and CDR2 SMNVEV (reference sequence). The CDR3 loop reads CASTRTSGGWGTGELFF. CDR3 DNA sequence: TGTGCCAGCACCCGGACTAGCGGGGGGTGGGGCACCGGGGAGCTGTTTTTT.

This clonotype came up many times. The chain combines TRBV10-3 with TRBJ1-4, with D uncertain. CDR3 length: 14 amino acids. Germline CDR1 is ENHRY and CDR2 is SYGVKD. Trimming removed 4 bases at V and 5 bases at J, with 11 bases between. The CDR3 protein is CAISAESQNEKLFF. For the CDR3, the DNA is TGTGCCATCAGTGCCGAGAGTCAAAATGAAAAACTGTTTTTT.

V and J are TRBV25-1 and TRBJ2-1; 9 bases align to TRBD2. Trimming took 0 bases from V and 5 from J; bases not matched to a gene: 5. Germline loops: CDR1 MGHDK, CDR2 SYGVNS. This CDR3 is built from 16 residues. In DNA form, the CDR3 reads TGTGCCAGCAGTGAATATGCGGGGGGGCGGCACAATGAGCAGTTCTTC. The encoded protein is CASSEYAGGRHNEQFF.

This clonotype has ten or more counts. The chain couples TRBV4-1 to TRBJ2-1; 11 bases line up with TRBD2. Germline-derived CDR1 and CDR2 are MGHRA and YSYEKL. After removal of 1 base from V and 10 bases from J, the junction contained 3 bases not matched to a gene. The CDR3 has 14 amino acids. CDR3 amino acids: CASSQVLAGDEQFF. The CDR3 DNA sequence: TGCGCCAGCAGCCAAGTACTAGCGGGGGACGAGCAGTTCTTC.

This clonotype was seen at least ten times. This rearrangement joins TRBV10-1 to TRBJ1-1; D ambiguous. Between the trimmed V and J ends, which lost 3 bases and 2 bases, there was a span of 7 bases. The germline CDR1 and CDR2 sequences are WNHNN and SYGVQD (reference sequence). This CDR3 is built from 13 residues. The CDR3 coding sequence is TGCGCCAGCAGTGATCAGGATAACACTGAAGCTTTCTTT. This sequence encodes CASSDQDNTEAFF.

This clonotype was seen many times. The chain recombines TRBV13 with TRBJ1-6; maybe TRBD1 (5 bases). Germline V gene sequence: CDR1 PRHDT, CDR2 FYEKMQ (reference sequence). The CDR3 is 15 amino acids. Trimming removed 6 bases at V and 0 bases at J, with 9 bases between. This chain's CDR3 is CASRGTDSYNSPLHF. CDR3 bases: TGTGCCAGCAGGGGGACCGACTCCTATAATTCACCCCTCCACTTT.

For this clonotype: A much larger clone differs by one base, so this may be a read error. This chain uses TRBV6-5 with TRBJ2-1; no reliable D call. This CDR3 comprises 17 residues. Per the germline V gene, CDR1 is MNHEY and CDR2 is SVGAGI. CDR3 sequence: CASSQPPGSRSYNEQLF. In DNA, the CDR3 is TGTGCCAGCAGTCAACCCCCGGGTTCCCGCTCCTACAATGAGCAGCTCTTC.

This clonotype appeared many times. This chain uses TRBV27 with TRBJ2-5; 9 nucleotides align to TRBD1. The CDR3 runs 16 residues. Trimming cost V 3 bases and J 7 bases; bases outside gene matches: 12. Germline loops: CDR1 MNHEY, CDR2 SMNVEV (reference sequence). CDR3 DNA sequence: TGTGCCAGCAGTTTCCAATACAGGGGGCGGCGAGGGACCCAGTACTTC. As protein: CASSFQYRGRRGTQYF.

This chain uses TRBV20-1 with TRBJ2-5; 7 bases agree with TRBD1. The V and J ends lost 1 base and 5 bases, in that order; junction bases with no gene match: 4. The V gene's germline CDR1 is DFQATT and CDR2 SNEGSKA (reference sequence). CDR3 size: 13 residues. The CDR3 region is CSARVGRGETQYF. In nucleotides, the CDR3 is TGCAGTGCTAGAGTCGGCAGGGGGGAGACCCAGTACTTC.

This sequence joins TRBV7-8 and TRBJ1-5; TRBD1 matches at 10 bases. The germline gives CDR1 SGHVS, CDR2 FQNEAQ. The CDR3 totals 16 residues. V dropped 6 bases and J dropped 5; count of bases not matched to a gene: 10. Here the CDR3 reads CASSDPGTGVHQPQHF. In DNA form, the CDR3 reads TGTGCCAGCAGTGACCCCGGGACAGGGGTTCATCAGCCCCAGCATTTT.

This clonotype was seen only a few times. The rearrangement uses TRBV10-3 and TRBJ2-7; TRBD2 is a possible D gene (5 bases). Trimming pared 6 bases from V and 7 bases from J, leaving 19 bases between. Germline CDR1 reads ENHRY; CDR2 reads SYGVKD. The CDR3 has 14 residues. The CDR3 DNA sequence: TGTGCCATCAGCCTAGGGATGGTTGGAGGTGAGCAGTACTTC. It encodes CAISLGMVGGEQYF.

The J gene is TRBJ2-1, the V gene TRBV2; maybe TRBD1 (6 bases). Germline V gene data show CDR1 as SNHLY and CDR2 as FYNNEI. Trimming took off 6 bases at V and 0 bases at J, with 21 bases between the two ends. The CDR3 is 18 amino acids. The CDR3 loop is CASSYLRPDRSSYNEQFF. Written as DNA, the CDR3 is TGTGCCAGCAGCTACCTTCGCCCGGACAGAAGCTCCTACAATGAGCAGTTCTTC.

This clonotype was recorded many times. V usage is TRBV12-5 and J usage is TRBJ2-7; a weak D match, TRBD1 (5 bases). V dropped 3 bases and J dropped 2 bases, with 8 bases sitting between them. The length of the CDR3 is 13 residues. Germline V gives CDR1 LGHNT, CDR2 FRNRAP. CDR3: CASGFQGPYEQYF. The CDR3 nucleotides are TGTGCTAGTGGTTTTCAGGGTCCCTACGAGCAGTACTTC.

The chain has TRBV5-8 and TRBJ2-7, with D possibly being TRBD1 (5 bases). Germline V gene data show CDR1 as SGHTS and CDR2 as YDEGEE. V was pared by 4 bases and J by 2 bases, with 16 bases between. The CDR3 spans 15 residues. The CDR3 DNA is TGTGCCAGCAGCCAGACGCAGGGAAGGGCCTACGAGCAGTACTTC. Translation: CASSQTQGRAYEQYF.

About this clonotype: A clone one base away is much larger, so this may be a read error. This chain joins TRBV7-9 and TRBJ1-2; 7 nucleotides match TRBD1. The CDR3 covers 16 residues. CDR1 and CDR2 from the germline V gene are SEHNR and FQNEAQ (reference sequence). CDR3 in DNA: TGTGCCAGCAGCTTAGCCAGGGGGAGGGCTAACTATGGCCACACCTTC. Translation gives CASSLARGRANYGHTF.

This chain links TRBV30 with TRBJ1-4, with 7 bases that match TRBD1. The germline V gene has CDR1 GTSNPN and CDR2 SVGIG (reference sequence). Losses at the gene ends were 1 base for V and 14 bases for J; bases not matched to a gene: 13. This CDR3 comprises 14 residues. This chain's CDR3 is CAWSDGQANLRLFF. The CDR3, as DNA: TGTGCCTGGAGTGACGGACAGGCCAATCTAAGGCTGTTTTTT.

CDR3 bases: TGTGCCAGTAGTATATTGCACAGGGAGGCGAACACTGAAGCTTTCTTT. This sequence encodes CASSILHREANTEAFF. This rearrangement joins TRBV19 to TRBJ1-1, with D possibly matching TRBD1 (6 bases). This CDR3 contains 16 residues. CDR1 and CDR2 (germline): LNHDA, SQIVND (reference sequence). Between the trimmed V and J ends, which lost 2 bases and 1 base, there was a span of 14 bases.

The V call is TRBV12-3 or TRBV12-4, the J call TRBJ1-6; D is possibly TRBD1 (5 bases). V was cut by 6 bases and J by 7 bases, with 13 bases left in between. The CDR3 sequence is 14 residues long. The CDR3 sequence is CASRPRDGNSPLHF. CDR3 nucleotide sequence: TGTGCCAGCAGACCCCGGGACGGGAATTCACCCCTCCACTTT.

The rearrangement links TRBV7-2 to TRBJ2-5; D may be TRBD1 or TRBD2 (5 bases each). This CDR3 has 14 amino acids. Germline V gives CDR1 SGHTA, CDR2 FQGNSA. V shed 3 bases and J shed 3 bases, with 11 bases lying between them. In nucleotides, the CDR3 is TGTGCCAGCAGCTTGTGGGGACCAAAAGAGACCCAGTACTTC. This sequence encodes CASSLWGPKETQYF.

In this sample, this clonotype turned up a few times. This chain connects TRBV7-9 to TRBJ2-7; D gene unclear. There are 13 residues in the CDR3. Germline values: CDR1 SEHNR, CDR2 FQNEAQ (reference sequence). Trimming removed 4 bases from V and 2 bases from J, with 9 bases in between. The CDR3 region has the DNA TGTGCCAGCAGCTCCGGACGGGCCTACGAGCAGTACTTC. As protein: CASSSGRAYEQYF.

The chain employs TRBV6-2 or TRBV6-3 and TRBJ2-7; tentative D call: TRBD2 (5 bases). The ends were cut back, 7 bases at V and 0 bases at J, with 10 bases in the middle. From germline, CDR1 is MNHEY and CDR2 SVGEGT. The CDR3 has 13 residues. CDR3 DNA sequence: TGTGCCAGCACCATAGCGAGCTCCTACGAGCAGTACTTC. This sequence encodes CASTIASSYEQYF.

This chain joins TRBV6-6 and TRBJ1-2; D uncertain. V dropped 5 bases and J dropped 5 bases, with 12 bases sitting between them. Germline values: CDR1 MNHNY, CDR2 SVGAGI (reference sequence). This CDR3 is built from 13 residues. The CDR3 is CASSVVGVYGYTF. The CDR3 DNA follows: TGTGCCAGCAGTGTAGTGGGCGTATATGGCTACACCTTC.

This clonotype was found many times. The chain joins TRBV2 to TRBJ2-5; D is ambiguous. In germline, CDR1 is SNHLY, CDR2 FYNNEI. V lost 3 bases and J 0 bases, leaving 5 bases between the germline ends. The CDR3 is made up of 13 amino acids. CDR3 nucleotide sequence: TGTGCCAGCAGTGATAGGTACCAAGAGACCCAGTACTTC. The encoded protein is CASSDRYQETQYF.

The chain combines TRBV10-1 with TRBJ2-1, with D hard to call. The CDR3 totals 15 residues. The germline V gene has CDR1 WNHNN and CDR2 SYGVQD (reference sequence). V dropped 3 bases and J dropped 6 bases, with 15 bases sitting between them. The CDR3 here is CASSEDSLTSNEQFF. CDR3 coding DNA: TGCGCCAGCAGTGAAGACTCTCTGACGAGCAATGAGCAGTTCTTC.

The table lists this clonotype with many counts. An end of the junction does not agree with germline; a read error may underlie this. V is TRBV6-5 and J is TRBJ2-1; 10 bases align to TRBD2. This CDR3 spans 14 amino acids. Germline lookup yields CDR1 MNHEY and CDR2 SVGAGI. CDR3 in amino acids: CATSSGGLYNEQFF. The CDR3 DNA reads TGTGCCACCAGTAGCGGGGGGCTCTACAATGAGCAGTTCTTC.

V usage is TRBV7-9 and J usage is TRBJ2-7, with a possible D match to TRBD1 (5 bases). Trimming pared 7 bases from V and 2 bases from J, leaving 12 bases between. Germline V gene sequence: CDR1 SEHNR, CDR2 FQNEAQ (reference sequence). The CDR3 contains 13 residues. For the CDR3, the DNA is TGTGCCAGCAACAAGGGGCGTACCTACGAGCAGTACTTC. Encoded protein: CASNKGRTYEQYF.